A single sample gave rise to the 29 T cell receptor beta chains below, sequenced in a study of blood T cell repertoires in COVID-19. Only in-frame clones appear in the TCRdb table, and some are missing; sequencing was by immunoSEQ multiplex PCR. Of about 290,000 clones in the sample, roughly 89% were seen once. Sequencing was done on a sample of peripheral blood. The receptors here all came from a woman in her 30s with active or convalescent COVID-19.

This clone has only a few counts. The CDR3 loop reads CASSEVGWGANYGYTF. The CDR3 bases are TGTGCCAGCAGTGAAGTTGGTTGGGGGGCTAACTATGGCTACACCTTC. The V gene is TRBV6-1, the J gene TRBJ1-2, with D possibly TRBD1 on 5 matching bases. Germline loops: CDR1 MNHNS, CDR2 SASEGT. Trimming stripped 1 base from V and 0 bases from J, with 12 bases between. There are 16 residues in the CDR3.

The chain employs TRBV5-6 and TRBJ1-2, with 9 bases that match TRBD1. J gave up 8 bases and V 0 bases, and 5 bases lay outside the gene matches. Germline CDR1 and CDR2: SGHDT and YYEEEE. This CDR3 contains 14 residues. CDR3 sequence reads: CASSLGDRAGGYTF. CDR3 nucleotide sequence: TGTGCCAGCAGCTTGGGGGACAGGGCGGGCGGCTACACCTTC.

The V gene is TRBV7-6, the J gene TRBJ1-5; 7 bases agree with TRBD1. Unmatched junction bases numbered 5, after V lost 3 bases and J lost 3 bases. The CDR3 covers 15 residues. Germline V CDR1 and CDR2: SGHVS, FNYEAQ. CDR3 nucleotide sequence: TGTGCCAGCAGCTTGCGACAGGGTAACAATCAGCCCCAGCATTTT. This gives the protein CASSLRQGNNQPQHF. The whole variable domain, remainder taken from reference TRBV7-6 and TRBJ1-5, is GAGVSQSPRYKVTKRGQDVALRCDPISGHVSLYWYRQALGQGPEFLTYFNYEAQQDKSGLPNDRFSAERPEGSISTLTIQRTEQRDSAMYRCASSLRQGNNQPQHFGDGTRLSIL.

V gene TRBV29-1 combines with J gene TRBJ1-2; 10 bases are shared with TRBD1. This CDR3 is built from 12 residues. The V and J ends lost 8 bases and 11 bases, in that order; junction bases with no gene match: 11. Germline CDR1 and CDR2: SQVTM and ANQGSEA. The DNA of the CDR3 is TGCAGCACTGAATGGGACAGGGGAGGGTACACCTTC. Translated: CSTEWDRGGYTF.

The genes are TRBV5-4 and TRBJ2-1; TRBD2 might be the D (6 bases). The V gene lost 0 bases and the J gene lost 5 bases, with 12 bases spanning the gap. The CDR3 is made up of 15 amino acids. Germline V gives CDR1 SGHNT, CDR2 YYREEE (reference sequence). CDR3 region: CASSLAGGSNNEQFF. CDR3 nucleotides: TGTGCCAGCAGCTTGGCCGGAGGGAGCAACAATGAGCAGTTCTTC. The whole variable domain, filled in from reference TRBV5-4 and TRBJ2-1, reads ETGVTQSPTHLIKTRGQQVTLRCSSQSGHNTVSWYQQALGQGPQFIFQYYREEENGRGNFPPRFSGLQFPNYSSELNVNALELDDSALYLCASSLAGGSNNEQFFGPGTRLTVL.

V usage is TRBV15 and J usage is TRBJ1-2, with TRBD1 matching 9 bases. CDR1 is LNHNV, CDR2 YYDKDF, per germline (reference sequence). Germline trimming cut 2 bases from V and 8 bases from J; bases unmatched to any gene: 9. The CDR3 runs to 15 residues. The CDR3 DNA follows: TGTGCCACCAGCAGACCCTCACAGGGGGCATGGGGCTACACCTTC. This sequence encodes CATSRPSQGAWGYTF.

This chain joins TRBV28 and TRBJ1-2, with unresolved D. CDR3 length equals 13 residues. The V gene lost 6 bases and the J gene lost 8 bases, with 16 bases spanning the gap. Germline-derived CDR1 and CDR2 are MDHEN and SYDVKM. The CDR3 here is CASREAGQMGYTF. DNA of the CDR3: TGTGCCAGCAGGGAGGCAGGCCAAATGGGCTACACCTTC.

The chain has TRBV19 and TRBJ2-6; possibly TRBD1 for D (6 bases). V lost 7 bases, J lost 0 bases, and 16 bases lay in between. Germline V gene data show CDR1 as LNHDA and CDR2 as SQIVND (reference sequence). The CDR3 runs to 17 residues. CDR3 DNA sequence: TGTGCCAGTAATCCAGGGGATACTCTCTCTGGGGCCAACGTCCTGACTTTC. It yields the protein CASNPGDTLSGANVLTF. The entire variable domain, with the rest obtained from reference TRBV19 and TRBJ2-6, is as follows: DGGITQSPKYLFRKEGQNVTLSCEQNLNHDAMYWYRQDPGQGLRLIYYSQIVNDFQKGDIAEGYSVSREKKESFPLTVTSAQKNPTAFYLCASNPGDTLSGANVLTFGAGSRLTVL.

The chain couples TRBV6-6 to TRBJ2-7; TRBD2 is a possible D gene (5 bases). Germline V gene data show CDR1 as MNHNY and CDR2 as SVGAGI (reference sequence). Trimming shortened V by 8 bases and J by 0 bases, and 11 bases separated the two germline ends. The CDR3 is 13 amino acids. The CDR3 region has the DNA TGTGCCAGCGGCAAAGCGGACTCCTACGAGCAGTACTTC. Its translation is CASGKADSYEQYF.

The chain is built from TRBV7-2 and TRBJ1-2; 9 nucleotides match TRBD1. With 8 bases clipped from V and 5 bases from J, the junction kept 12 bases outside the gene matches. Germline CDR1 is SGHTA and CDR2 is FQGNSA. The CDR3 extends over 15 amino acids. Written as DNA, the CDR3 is TGTGCCAGCTCGACCTACAGGGGGCCAAGGTATGGCTACACCTTC. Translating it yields CASSTYRGPRYGYTF.

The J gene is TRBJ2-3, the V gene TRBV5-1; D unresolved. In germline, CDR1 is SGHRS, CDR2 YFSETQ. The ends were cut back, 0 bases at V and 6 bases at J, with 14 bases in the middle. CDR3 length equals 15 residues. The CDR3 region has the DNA TGCGCCAGCAGCTTGGGGGCAGCCATTCAGGATACGCAGTATTTT. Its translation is CASSLGAAIQDTQYF. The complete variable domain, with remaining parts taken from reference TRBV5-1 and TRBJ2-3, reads KAGVTQTPRYLIKTRGQQVTLSCSPISGHRSVSWYQQTPGQGLQFLFEYFSETQRNKGNFPGRFSGRQFSNSRSEMNVSTLELGDSALYLCASSLGAAIQDTQYFGPGTRLTVL.

Here the CDR3 reads CASSLVGASYNEQFF. DNA of the CDR3: TGTGCCAGCAGTTTAGTGGGGGCCTCCTACAATGAGCAGTTCTTC. V gene TRBV27 combines with J gene TRBJ2-1; perhaps TRBD1 as D (6 bases). Trimming took off 2 bases at V and 0 bases at J, with 8 bases between the two ends. This CDR3 contains 15 residues. Germline loops: CDR1 MNHEY, CDR2 SMNVEV (reference sequence).

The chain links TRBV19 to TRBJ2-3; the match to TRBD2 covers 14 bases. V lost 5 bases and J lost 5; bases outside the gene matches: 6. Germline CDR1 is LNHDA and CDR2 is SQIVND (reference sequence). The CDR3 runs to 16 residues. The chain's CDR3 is CASSLRTSGGRDTQYF. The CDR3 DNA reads TGTGCCAGTAGTCTCCGGACTAGCGGGGGGCGAGATACGCAGTATTTT.

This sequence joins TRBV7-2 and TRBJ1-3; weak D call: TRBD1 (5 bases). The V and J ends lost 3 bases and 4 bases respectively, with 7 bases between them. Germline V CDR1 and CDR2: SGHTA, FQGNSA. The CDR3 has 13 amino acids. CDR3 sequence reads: CASSLGLGNTIYF. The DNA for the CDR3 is TGTGCCAGCAGCTTGGGGCTCGGAAACACCATATATTTT.

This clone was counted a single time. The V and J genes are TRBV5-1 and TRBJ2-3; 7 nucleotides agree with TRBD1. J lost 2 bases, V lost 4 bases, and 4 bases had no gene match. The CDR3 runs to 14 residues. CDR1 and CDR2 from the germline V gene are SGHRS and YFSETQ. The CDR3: CASSLTGITDTQYF. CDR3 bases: TGCGCCAGCAGCCTGACAGGGATCACAGATACGCAGTATTTT.

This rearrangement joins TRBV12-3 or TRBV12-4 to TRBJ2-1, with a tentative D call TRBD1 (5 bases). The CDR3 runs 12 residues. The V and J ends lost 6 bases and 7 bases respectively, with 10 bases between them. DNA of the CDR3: TGTGCCAGCAGACCCGGACAAAATGAGCAGTTCTTC. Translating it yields CASRPGQNEQFF.

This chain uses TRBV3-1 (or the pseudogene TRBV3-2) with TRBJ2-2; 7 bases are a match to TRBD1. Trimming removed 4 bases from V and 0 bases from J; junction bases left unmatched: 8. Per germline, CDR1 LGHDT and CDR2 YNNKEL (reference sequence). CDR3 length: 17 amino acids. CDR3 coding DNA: TGTGCCAGCAGCCCCAGGACAGGACGCCCGAACACCGGGGAGCTGTTTTTT. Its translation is CASSPRTGRPNTGELFF.

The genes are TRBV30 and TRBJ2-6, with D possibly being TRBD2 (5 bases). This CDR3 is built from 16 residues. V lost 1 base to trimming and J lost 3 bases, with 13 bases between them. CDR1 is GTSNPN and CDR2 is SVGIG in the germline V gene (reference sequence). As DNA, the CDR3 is TGTGCCTGGAGTGAAACCCACGCGGGTGGGGCCAACGTCCTGACTTTC. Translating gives CAWSETHAGGANVLTF. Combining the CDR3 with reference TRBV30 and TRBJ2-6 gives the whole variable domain SQTIHQWPATLVQPVGSPLSLECTVEGTSNPNLYWYRQAAGRGLQLLFYSVGIGQISSEVPQNLSASRPQDRQFILSSKKLLLSDSGFYLCAWSETHAGGANVLTFGAGSRLTVL.

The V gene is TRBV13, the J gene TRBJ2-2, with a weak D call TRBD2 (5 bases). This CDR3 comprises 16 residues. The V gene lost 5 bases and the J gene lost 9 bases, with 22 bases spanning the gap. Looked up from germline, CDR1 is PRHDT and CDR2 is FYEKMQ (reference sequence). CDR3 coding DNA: TGTGCCAGCAGCGACCGCTCGACGGAGGCTGCCCGGGAGCTGTTTTTT. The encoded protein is CASSDRSTEAARELFF.

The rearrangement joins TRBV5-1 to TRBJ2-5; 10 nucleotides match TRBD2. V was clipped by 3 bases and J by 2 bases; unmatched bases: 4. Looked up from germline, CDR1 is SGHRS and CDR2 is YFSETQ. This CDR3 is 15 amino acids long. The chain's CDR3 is CASSSPSGGQETQYF. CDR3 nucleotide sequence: TGCGCCAGCAGCTCGCCTAGCGGGGGACAAGAGACCCAGTACTTC.

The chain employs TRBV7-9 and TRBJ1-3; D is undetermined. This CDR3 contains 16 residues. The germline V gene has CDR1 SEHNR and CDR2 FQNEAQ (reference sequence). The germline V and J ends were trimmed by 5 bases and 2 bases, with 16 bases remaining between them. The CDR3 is CASSQLPFGAGNTIYF. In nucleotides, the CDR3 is TGTGCCAGCAGCCAGCTCCCGTTCGGGGCTGGAAACACCATATATTTT.

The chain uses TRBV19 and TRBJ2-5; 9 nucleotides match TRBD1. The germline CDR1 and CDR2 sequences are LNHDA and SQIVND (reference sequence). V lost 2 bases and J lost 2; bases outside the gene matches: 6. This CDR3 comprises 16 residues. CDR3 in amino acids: CASSITGQGWQETQYF. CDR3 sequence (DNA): TGTGCCAGTAGTATAACCGGACAGGGGTGGCAAGAGACCCAGTACTTC.

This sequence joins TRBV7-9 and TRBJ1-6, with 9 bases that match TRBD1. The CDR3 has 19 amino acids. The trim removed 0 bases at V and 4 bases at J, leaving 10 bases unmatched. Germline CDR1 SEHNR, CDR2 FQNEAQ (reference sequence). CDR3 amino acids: CASSLAVGQGPSYNSPLHF. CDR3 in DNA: TGTGCCAGCAGCTTAGCGGTGGGACAGGGCCCCTCTTATAATTCACCCCTCCACTTT.

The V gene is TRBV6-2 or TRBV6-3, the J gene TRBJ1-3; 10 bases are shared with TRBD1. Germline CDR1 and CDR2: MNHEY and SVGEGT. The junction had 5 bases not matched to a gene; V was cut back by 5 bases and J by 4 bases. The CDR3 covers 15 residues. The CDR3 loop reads CASSGTGVKGNTIYF. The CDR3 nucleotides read TGTGCCAGCAGTGGGACAGGGGTCAAGGGAAACACCATATATTTT.

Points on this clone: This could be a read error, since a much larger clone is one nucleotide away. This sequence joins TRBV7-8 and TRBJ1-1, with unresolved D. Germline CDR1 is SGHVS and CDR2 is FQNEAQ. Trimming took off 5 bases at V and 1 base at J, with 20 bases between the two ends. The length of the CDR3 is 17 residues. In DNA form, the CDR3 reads TGTGCCAGCAGCCCCCCCGGGATAGGGTTTGAGAACACTGAAGCTTTCTTT. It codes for CASSPPGIGFENTEAFF.

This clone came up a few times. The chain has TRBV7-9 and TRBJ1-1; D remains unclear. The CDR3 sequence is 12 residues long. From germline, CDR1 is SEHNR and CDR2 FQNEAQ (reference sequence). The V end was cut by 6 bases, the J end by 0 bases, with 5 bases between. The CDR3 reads CASRSLNTEAFF. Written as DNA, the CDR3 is TGTGCCAGCAGGTCTTTGAACACTGAAGCTTTCTTT.

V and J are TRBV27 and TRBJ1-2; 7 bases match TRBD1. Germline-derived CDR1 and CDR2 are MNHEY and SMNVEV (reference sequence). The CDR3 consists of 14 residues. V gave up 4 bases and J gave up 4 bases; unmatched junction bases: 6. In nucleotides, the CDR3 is TGTGCCAGCAGTTCCCGGGACAGCCTCTATGGCTACACCTTC. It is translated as CASSSRDSLYGYTF.

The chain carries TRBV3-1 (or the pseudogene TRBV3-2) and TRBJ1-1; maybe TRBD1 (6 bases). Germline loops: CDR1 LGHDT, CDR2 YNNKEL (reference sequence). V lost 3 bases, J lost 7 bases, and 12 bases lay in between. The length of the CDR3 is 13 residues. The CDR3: CASSHYRVGEAFF. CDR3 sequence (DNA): TGTGCCAGCAGCCACTACAGGGTGGGTGAAGCTTTCTTT.

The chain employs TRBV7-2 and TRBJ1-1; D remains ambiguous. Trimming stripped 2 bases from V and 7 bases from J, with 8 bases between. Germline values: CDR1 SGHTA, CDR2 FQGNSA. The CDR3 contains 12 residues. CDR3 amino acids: CASSLSGIEAFF. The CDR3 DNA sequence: TGTGCCAGCAGCTTATCGGGGATTGAAGCTTTCTTT.